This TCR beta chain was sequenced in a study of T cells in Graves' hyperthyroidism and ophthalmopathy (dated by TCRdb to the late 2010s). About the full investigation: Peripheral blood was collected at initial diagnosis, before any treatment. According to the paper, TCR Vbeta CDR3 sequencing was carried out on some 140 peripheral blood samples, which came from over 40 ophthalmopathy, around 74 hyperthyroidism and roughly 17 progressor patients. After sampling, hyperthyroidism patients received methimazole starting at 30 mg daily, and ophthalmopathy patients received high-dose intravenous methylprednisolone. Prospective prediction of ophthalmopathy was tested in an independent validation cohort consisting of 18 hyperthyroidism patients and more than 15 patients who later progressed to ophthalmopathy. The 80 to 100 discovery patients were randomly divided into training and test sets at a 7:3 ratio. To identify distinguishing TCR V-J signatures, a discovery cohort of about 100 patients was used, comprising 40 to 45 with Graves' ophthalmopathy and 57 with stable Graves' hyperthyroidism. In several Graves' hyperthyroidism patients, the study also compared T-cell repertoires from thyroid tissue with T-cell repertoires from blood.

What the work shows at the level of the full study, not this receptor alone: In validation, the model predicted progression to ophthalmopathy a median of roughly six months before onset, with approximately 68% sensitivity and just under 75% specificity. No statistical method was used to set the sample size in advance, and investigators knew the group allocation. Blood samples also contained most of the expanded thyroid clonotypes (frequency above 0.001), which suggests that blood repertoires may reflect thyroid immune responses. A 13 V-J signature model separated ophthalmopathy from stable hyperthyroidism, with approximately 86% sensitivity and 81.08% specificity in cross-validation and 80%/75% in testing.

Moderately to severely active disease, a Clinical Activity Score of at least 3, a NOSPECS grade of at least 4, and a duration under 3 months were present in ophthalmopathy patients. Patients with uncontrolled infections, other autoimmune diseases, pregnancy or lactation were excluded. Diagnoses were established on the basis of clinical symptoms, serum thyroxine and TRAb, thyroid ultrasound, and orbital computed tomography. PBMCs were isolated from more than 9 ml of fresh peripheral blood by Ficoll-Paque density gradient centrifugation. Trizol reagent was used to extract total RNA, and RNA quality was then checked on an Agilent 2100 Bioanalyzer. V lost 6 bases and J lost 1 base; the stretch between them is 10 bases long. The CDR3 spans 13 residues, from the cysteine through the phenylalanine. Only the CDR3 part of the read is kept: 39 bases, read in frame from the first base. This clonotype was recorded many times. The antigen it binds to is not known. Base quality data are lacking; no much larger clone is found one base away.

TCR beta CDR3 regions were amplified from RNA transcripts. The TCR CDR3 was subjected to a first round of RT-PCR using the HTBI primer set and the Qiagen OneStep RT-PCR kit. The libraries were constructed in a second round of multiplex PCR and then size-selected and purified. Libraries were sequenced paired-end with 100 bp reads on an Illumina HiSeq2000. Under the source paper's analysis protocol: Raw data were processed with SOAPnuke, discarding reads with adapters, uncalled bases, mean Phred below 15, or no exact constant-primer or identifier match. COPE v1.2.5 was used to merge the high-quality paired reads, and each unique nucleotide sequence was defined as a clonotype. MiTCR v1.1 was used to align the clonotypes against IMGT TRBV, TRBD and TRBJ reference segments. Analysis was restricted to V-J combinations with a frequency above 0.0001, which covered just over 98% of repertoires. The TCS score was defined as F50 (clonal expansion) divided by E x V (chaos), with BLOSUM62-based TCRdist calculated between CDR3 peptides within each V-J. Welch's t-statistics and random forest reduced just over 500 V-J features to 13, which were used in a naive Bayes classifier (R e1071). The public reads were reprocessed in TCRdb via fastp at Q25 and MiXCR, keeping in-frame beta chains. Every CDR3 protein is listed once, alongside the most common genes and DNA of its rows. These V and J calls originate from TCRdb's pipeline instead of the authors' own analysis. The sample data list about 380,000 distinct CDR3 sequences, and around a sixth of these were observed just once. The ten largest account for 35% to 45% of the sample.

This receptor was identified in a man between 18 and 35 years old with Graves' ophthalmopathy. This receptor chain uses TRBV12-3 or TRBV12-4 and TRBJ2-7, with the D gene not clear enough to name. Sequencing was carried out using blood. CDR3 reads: CASRARRSYEQYF. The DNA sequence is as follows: TGTGCCAGCAGGGCCAGGCGATCCTACGAGCAGTACTTC.